Each of the 3 T cell receptor beta chains below was sequenced from the same sample in a study of cytotoxic CD8 clonotypes in ibrutinib-treated CLL. TCRdb's copy holds only in-frame clones and misses some; the assay was immunoSEQ multiplex PCR. The data hold around 250,000 clones, with around three quarters observed a single time. The sample consisted of PBMCs, taken after 24 months of ibrutinib treatment. The receptors originated from a human donor with chronic lymphocytic leukemia.

The chain joins TRBV4-1 to TRBJ1-4; 7 nucleotides align to TRBD1. CDR1 MGHRA and CDR2 YSYEKL come from the germline V gene. After removal of 3 bases from V and 8 bases from J, the junction contained 9 bases not matched to a gene. The CDR3 is 15 amino acids. CDR3 DNA sequence: TGCGCCAGCAGCCAGGACAGGTTCGGGAGGGAAAAACTGTTTTTT. This codes for CASSQDRFGREKLFF.

The genes are TRBV27 and TRBJ1-2; 8 positions match TRBD1. This CDR3 contains 15 residues. Germline CDR1 reads MNHEY; CDR2 reads SMNVEV (reference sequence). J lost 6 bases, V lost 4 bases, and 10 bases had no gene match. The CDR3 bases are TGTGCCAGCAGTTCTTTACCGGACAGGGCTAATGGCTACACCTTC. This gives the protein CASSSLPDRANGYTF.

This clone was detected a few times. The chain recombines TRBV7-9 with TRBJ2-7, with 7 nucleotides matching TRBD1. The length of the CDR3 is 15 residues. Germline V CDR1 and CDR2: SEHNR, FQNEAQ (reference sequence). The ends lost 5 bases at V and 5 bases at J; junction bases unmatched: 12. The CDR3 protein is CASSDPTGIGDEQYF. Here the CDR3 DNA reads TGTGCCAGCAGCGATCCGACAGGGATCGGGGACGAGCAGTACTTC.